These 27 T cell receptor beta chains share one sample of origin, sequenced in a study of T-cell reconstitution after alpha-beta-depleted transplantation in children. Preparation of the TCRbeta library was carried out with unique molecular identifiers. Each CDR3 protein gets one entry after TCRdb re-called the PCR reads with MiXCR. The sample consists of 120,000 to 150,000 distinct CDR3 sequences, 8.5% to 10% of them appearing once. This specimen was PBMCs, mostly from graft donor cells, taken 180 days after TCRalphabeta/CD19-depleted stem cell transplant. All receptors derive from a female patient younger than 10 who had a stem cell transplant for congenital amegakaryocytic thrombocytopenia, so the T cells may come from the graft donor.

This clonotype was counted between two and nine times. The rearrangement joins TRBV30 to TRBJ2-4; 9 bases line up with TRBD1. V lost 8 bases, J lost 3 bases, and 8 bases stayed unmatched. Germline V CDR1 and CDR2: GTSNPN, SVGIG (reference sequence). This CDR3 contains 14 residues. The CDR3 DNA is TGTGCCGGGTACAGGGGGCAGGGCAAAAACATTCAGTACTTC. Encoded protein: CAGYRGQGKNIQYF.

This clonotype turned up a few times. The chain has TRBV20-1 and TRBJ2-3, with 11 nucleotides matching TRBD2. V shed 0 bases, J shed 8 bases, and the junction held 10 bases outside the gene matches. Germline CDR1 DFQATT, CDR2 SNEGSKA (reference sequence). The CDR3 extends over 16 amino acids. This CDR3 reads CSARDSGTSGEGTQYF. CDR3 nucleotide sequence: TGCAGTGCTAGAGATTCCGGGACTAGCGGCGAAGGTACGCAGTATTTT.

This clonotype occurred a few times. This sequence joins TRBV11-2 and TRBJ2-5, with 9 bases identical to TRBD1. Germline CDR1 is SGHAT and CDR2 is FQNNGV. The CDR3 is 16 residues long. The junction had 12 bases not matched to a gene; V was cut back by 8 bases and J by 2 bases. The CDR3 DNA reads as TGTGCCAGCGGCGAGGACAGGGGAGGGTGGCAAGAGACCCAGTACTTC. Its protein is CASGEDRGGWQETQYF.

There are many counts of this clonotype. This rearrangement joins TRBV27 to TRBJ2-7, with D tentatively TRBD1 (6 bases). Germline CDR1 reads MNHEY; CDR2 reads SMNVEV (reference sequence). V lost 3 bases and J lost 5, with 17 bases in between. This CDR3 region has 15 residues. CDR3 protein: CASSFLGQGLHEQYF. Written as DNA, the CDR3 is TGTGCCAGCAGTTTCTTGGGGCAGGGGCTCCACGAGCAGTACTTC.

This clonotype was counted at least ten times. CDR3 region: CASSYHRDSYEQYF. Written as DNA, the CDR3 is TGCGCCAGCAGCTACCACCGGGACAGCTACGAGCAGTACTTC. This chain uses TRBV5-1 with TRBJ2-7, with 7 bases identical to TRBD1. This CDR3 region has 14 residues. The germline V gene has CDR1 SGHRS and CDR2 YFSETQ. J gave up 3 bases and V 3 bases, and 6 bases lay outside the gene matches.

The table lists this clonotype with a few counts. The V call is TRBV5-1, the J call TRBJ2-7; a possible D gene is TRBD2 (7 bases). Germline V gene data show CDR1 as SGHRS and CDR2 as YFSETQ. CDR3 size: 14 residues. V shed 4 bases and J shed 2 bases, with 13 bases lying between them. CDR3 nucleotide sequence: TGCGCCAGCAGCGGAGGGGGGGGACCCTACGAGCAGTACTTC. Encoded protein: CASSGGGGPYEQYF.

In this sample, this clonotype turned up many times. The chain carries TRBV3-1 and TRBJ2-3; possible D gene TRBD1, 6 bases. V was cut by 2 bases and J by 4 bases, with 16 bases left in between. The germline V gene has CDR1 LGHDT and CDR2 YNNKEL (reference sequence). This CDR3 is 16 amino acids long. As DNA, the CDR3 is TGTGCCAGCAGCCAACGAAGGGGTAAGGGGGCAGATACGCAGTATTTT. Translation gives CASSQRRGKGADTQYF.

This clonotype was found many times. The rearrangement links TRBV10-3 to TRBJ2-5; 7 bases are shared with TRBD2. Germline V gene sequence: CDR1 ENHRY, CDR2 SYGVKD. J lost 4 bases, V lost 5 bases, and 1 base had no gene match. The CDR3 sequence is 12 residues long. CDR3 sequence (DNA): TGTGCCATCAGTAGGGAGGGAGAGACCCAGTACTTC. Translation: CAISREGETQYF.

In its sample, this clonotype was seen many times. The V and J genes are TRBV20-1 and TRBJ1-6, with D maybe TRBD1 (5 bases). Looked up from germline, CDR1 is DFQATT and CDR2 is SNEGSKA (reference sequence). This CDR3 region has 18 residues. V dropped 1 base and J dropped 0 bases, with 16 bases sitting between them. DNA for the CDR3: TGCAGTGCTAGAGTTTACATCGGGGCAAGCTCCTATAATTCACCCCTCCACTTT. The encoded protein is CSARVYIGASSYNSPLHF.

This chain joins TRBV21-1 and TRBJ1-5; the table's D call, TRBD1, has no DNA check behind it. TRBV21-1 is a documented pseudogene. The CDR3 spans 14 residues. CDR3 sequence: CASIPGHSNQPQHF. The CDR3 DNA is TGTGCCAGCATCCCCGGACATAGCAATCAGCCCCAGCATTTT.

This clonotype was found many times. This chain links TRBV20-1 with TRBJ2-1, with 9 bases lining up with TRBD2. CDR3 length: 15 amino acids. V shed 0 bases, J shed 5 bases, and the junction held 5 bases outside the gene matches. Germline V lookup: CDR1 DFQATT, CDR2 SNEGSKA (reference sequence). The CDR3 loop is CSARDGSSGDNEQFF. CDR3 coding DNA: TGCAGTGCTAGAGATGGTTCTAGCGGGGACAATGAGCAGTTCTTC.

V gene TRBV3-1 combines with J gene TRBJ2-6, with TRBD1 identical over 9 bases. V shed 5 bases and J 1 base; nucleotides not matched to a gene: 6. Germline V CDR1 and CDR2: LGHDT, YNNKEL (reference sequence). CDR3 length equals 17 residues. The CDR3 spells CASSARTGESGANVLTF. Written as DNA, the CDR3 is TGTGCCAGCAGCGCCCGGACAGGGGAGTCTGGGGCCAACGTCCTGACTTTC.

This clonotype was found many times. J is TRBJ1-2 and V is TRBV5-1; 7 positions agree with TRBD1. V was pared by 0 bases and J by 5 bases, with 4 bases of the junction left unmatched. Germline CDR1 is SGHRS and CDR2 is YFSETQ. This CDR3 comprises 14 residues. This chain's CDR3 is CASSLGGQAYGYTF. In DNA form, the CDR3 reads TGCGCCAGCAGCTTGGGTGGACAGGCTTATGGCTACACCTTC.

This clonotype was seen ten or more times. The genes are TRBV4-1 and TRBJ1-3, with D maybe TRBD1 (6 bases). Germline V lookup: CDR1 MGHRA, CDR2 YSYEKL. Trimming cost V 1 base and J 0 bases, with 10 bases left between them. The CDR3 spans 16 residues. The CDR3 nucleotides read TGCGCCAGCAGCCAAGTCCCGGGACACTCTGGAAACACCATATATTTT. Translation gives CASSQVPGHSGNTIYF.

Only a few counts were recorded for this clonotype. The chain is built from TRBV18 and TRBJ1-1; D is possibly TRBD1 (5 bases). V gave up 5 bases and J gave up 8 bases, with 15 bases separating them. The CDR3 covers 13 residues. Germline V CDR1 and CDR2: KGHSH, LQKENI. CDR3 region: CASSDGIGAEAFF. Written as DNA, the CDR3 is TGTGCCAGCTCAGACGGGATCGGGGCAGAAGCTTTCTTT.

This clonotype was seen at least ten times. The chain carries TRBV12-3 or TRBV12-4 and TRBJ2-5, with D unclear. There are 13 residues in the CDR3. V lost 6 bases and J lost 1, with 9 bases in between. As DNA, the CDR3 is TGTGCCAGCAGAATACTTGGCCAAGAGACCCAGTACTTC. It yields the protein CASRILGQETQYF.

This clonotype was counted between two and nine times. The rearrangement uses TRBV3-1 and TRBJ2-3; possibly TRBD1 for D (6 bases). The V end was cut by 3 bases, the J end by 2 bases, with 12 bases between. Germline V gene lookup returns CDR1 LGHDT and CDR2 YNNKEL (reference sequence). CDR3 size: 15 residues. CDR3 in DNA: TGTGCCAGCAGCCACTATGACAGGCCCACAGATACGCAGTATTTT. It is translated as CASSHYDRPTDTQYF.

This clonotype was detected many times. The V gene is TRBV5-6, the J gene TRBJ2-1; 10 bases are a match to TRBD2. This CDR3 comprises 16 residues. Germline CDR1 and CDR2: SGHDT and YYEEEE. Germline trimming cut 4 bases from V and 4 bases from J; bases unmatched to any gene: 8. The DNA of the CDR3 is TGTGCCAGCAGCATTCGAACTAGCGGGGAATACAATGAGCAGTTCTTC. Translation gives CASSIRTSGEYNEQFF.

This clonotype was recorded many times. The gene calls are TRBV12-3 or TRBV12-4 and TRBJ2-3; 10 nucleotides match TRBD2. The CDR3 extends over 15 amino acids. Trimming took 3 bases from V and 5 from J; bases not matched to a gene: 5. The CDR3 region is CASSFQREGQDTQYF. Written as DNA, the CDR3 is TGTGCCAGCAGTTTTCAGCGGGAGGGCCAAGATACGCAGTATTTT.

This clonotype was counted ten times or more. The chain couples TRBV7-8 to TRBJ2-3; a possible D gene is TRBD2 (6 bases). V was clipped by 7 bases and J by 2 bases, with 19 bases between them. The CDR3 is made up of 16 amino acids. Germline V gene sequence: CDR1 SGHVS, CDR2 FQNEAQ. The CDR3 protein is CASTPSIAENTDTQYF. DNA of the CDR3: TGTGCCAGCACCCCCTCGATAGCGGAGAACACAGATACGCAGTATTTT. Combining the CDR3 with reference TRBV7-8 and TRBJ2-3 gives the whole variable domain GAGVSQSPRYKVAKRGQDVALRCDPISGHVSLFWYQQALGQGPEFLTYFQNEAQLDKSGLPSDRFFAERPEGSVSTLKIQRTQQEDSAVYLCASTPSIAENTDTQYFGPGTRLTVL.

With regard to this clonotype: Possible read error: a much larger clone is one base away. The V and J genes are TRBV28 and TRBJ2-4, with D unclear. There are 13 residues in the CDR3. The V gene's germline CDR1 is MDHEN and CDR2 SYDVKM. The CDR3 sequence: CASSLQMSLFHYF. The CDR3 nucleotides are TGTGCCAGCAGTTTACAGATGAGCCTTTTTCACTACTTC.

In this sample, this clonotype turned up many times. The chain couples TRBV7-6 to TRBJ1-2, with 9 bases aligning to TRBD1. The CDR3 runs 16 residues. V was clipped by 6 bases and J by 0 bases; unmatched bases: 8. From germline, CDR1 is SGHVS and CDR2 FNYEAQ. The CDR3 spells CASSPTGGKANYGYTF. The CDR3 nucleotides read TGTGCCAGCAGTCCGACAGGGGGGAAGGCTAACTATGGCTACACCTTC.

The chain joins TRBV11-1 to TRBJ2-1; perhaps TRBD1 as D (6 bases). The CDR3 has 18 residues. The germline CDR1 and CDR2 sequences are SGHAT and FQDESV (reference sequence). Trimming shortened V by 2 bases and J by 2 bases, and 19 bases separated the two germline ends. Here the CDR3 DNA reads TGTGCCAGCAGCTTAACTCTCGCAGGGGATGTGCCCTACAATGAGCAGTTCTTC. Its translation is CASSLTLAGDVPYNEQFF.

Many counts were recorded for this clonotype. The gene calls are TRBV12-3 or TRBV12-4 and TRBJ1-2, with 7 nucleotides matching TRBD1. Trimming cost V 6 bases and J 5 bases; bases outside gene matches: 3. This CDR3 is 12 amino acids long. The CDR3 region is CASSQGGYGYTF. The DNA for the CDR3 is TGTGCCAGCAGCCAGGGGGGTTATGGCTACACCTTC.

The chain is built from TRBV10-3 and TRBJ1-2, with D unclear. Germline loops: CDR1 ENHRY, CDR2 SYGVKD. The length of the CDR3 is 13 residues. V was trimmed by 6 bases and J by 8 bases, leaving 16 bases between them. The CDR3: CAIRRELGYGYTF. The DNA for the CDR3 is TGTGCCATCAGGCGGGAACTGGGATACGGCTACACCTTC.

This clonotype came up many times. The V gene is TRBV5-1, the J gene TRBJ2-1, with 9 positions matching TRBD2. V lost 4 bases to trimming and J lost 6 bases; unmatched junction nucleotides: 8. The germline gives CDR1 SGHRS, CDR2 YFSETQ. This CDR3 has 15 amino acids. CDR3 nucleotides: TGCGCCAGCAGCGGGGGACTAGCCCTCCCCAATGAGCAGTTCTTC. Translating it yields CASSGGLALPNEQFF.

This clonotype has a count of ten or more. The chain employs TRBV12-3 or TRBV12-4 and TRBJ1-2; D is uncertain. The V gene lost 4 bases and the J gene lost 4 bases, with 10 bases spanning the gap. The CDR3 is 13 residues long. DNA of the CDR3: TGTGCCAGCAGTTCTAGCAGGAGCTATGGCTACACCTTC. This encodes CASSSSRSYGYTF.